The 28 T cell receptor beta chains below were found in one sample sequenced in a study of blood T cell repertoires in COVID-19. Profiling relied on immunoSEQ multiplex PCR, and the TCRdb table lists in-frame clones only, not all of them. Among 200,000 or so clones, 88% were seen once, and the ten largest hold more than 1.5%. The sample comprised peripheral blood. These receptors were obtained from a man between 70 and 80 years old with acute or convalescent COVID-19.

The chain uses TRBV11-2 and TRBJ1-1, with D perhaps TRBD1 (6 bases). The CDR3 covers 12 residues. In germline, CDR1 is SGHAT, CDR2 FQNNGV. Trimming pared 2 bases from V and 11 bases from J, leaving 12 bases between. The CDR3 reads CASSLMRGGAFF. The DNA for the CDR3 is TGTGCCAGCAGCTTAATGAGGGGGGGGGCTTTCTTT.

This chain joins TRBV30 and TRBJ1-5; 7 nucleotides align to TRBD1. Germline CDR1 is GTSNPN and CDR2 is SVGIG (reference sequence). Unmatched junction bases numbered 8, after V lost 2 bases and J lost 7 bases. This CDR3 is 14 amino acids long. The CDR3 region has the DNA TGTGCCTGGAGTACCACGACAGGGTTCCAGCCCCAGCATTTT. Translating it yields CAWSTTTGFQPQHF.

The chain is built from TRBV3-1 (or the pseudogene TRBV3-2) and TRBJ1-3; 9 bases match TRBD1. V gave up 4 bases and J gave up 6 bases; unmatched junction bases: 4. CDR3 length: 14 amino acids. Germline V CDR1 and CDR2: LGHDT, YNNKEL (reference sequence). The DNA of the CDR3 is TGTGCCAGCAGCCCTAGGACAGGGGTAAACACCATATATTTT. Protein: CASSPRTGVNTIYF.

This rearrangement joins TRBV5-5 to TRBJ2-6; 9 bases line up with TRBD1. CDR1 and CDR2 from the germline V gene are SGHKS and YYEKEE (reference sequence). The CDR3 loop spans 17 amino acids. After removal of 5 bases from V and 2 bases from J, the junction contained 8 bases not matched to a gene. CDR3 amino acids: CASSWGTGGTGANVLTF. CDR3 coding DNA: TGTGCCAGCAGTTGGGGCACAGGGGGCACTGGGGCCAACGTCCTGACTTTC.

The chain joins TRBV19 to TRBJ1-5; 7 bases fit TRBD1. With 5 bases clipped from V and 3 bases from J, the junction kept 7 bases outside the gene matches. From germline, CDR1 is LNHDA and CDR2 SQIVND (reference sequence). This CDR3 contains 15 residues. The CDR3: CASSLEGASNQPQHF. The CDR3 coding sequence is TGTGCCAGTAGTCTGGAGGGGGCCTCCAATCAGCCCCAGCATTTT.

The J gene is TRBJ2-2, the V gene TRBV7-6, with D perhaps matching TRBD2 (6 bases). This CDR3 spans 17 amino acids. Germline CDR1 and CDR2: SGHVS and FNYEAQ. V was shortened by 4 bases and J by 0 bases, with 15 bases between the two germline ends. The CDR3 protein is CASSSRTGTSNTGELFF. The CDR3 nucleotides are TGTGCCAGCAGCTCGAGGACCGGGACTTCGAACACCGGGGAGCTGTTTTTT.

This sequence joins TRBV4-3 and TRBJ2-7; possibly TRBD1 for D (6 bases). Germline loops: CDR1 LGHNA, CDR2 YSLEER. Trimming took 0 bases from V and 8 from J, leaving 11 bases between them. The CDR3 extends over 13 amino acids. CDR3 sequence reads: CASSQDTGRQQYF. As DNA, the CDR3 is TGCGCCAGCAGCCAAGATACAGGGAGACAGCAGTACTTC.

The V and J genes are TRBV5-4 and TRBJ1-1; tentatively, D is TRBD1 (6 bases). Germline V gives CDR1 SGHNT, CDR2 YYREEE (reference sequence). The V end lost 6 bases, the J end lost 1 base, and 10 bases lay between the germline ends. This CDR3 region has 13 residues. The CDR3, as DNA: TGTGCCAGCACAATGGGGGCGAACACTGAAGCTTTCTTT. Translation gives CASTMGANTEAFF.

V is TRBV12-3 or TRBV12-4 and J is TRBJ2-1; a weak D match, TRBD1 (5 bases). V was cut by 6 bases and J by 7 bases, with 13 bases left in between. The CDR3 is 13 residues long. CDR3 loop: CASRGAGANEQFF. The CDR3 bases are TGTGCCAGCAGAGGGGCCGGAGCAAATGAGCAGTTCTTC.

The chain has TRBV30 and TRBJ1-1; 8 positions agree with TRBD1. Germline CDR1 is GTSNPN and CDR2 is SVGIG (reference sequence). This CDR3 has 13 amino acids. With V trimmed by 2 bases and J by 5 bases, 4 bases remained unmatched. In nucleotides, the CDR3 is TGTGCCTGGAGTACAGGGGGGTCGACTGAAGCTTTCTTT. It is translated as CAWSTGGSTEAFF.

In its sample, this clone was seen once. This chain uses TRBV4-2 with TRBJ1-6; 7 nucleotides match TRBD1. The CDR3 is 15 amino acids. Germline-derived CDR1 and CDR2 are LGHNA and YNFKEQ. J lost 7 bases, V lost 8 bases, and 11 bases had no gene match. Here the CDR3 reads CASSDRDSINSPLHF. CDR3 sequence (DNA): TGTGCCAGCTCCGATCGGGACAGCATAAATTCACCCCTCCACTTT.

The count of this clone is one. This chain connects TRBV10-3 to TRBJ1-2; 7 bases align to TRBD1. The trim removed 3 bases at V and 4 bases at J, leaving 8 bases unmatched. The V gene's germline CDR1 is ENHRY and CDR2 SYGVKD. The CDR3 covers 15 residues. The CDR3 reads CAISEDRDSFYGYTF. DNA of the CDR3: TGTGCCATCAGTGAAGACCGGGACAGCTTCTATGGCTACACCTTC.

This clone has just one count. CDR3 sequence reads: CASSGLAGEGEQYF. The CDR3 nucleotides read TGTGCCAGCTCAGGACTAGCGGGAGAGGGAGAGCAGTACTTC. The chain couples TRBV18 to TRBJ2-7; 13 bases fit TRBD2. The CDR3 totals 14 residues. The J segment lost 7 bases and the V segment lost 5 bases, leaving 5 bases of the junction unmatched. Germline CDR1 is KGHSH and CDR2 is LQKENI. Combining the CDR3 with reference TRBV18 and TRBJ2-7 gives the whole variable domain NAGVMQNPRHLVRRRGQEARLRCSPMKGHSHVYWYRQLPEEGLKFMVYLQKENIIDESGMPKERFSAEFPKEGPSILRIQQVVRGDSAAYFCASSGLAGEGEQYFGPGTRLTVT.

The chain couples TRBV7-2 to TRBJ2-2, with D unclear. This CDR3 has 13 amino acids. Germline assignment: CDR1 SGHTA and CDR2 FQGNSA. V lost 6 bases to trimming and J lost 6 bases, with 11 bases between them. CDR3 DNA sequence: TGTGCCAGCAGACCATACGAGGCCGGGGAGCTGTTTTTT. Encoded protein: CASRPYEAGELFF.

J is TRBJ1-1 and V is TRBV23-1; unclear D gene. TRBV23-1 is classed as an ORF, of uncertain function. Trimming pared 1 base from V and 7 bases from J, leaving 13 bases between. The CDR3 spans 14 residues. The CDR3 DNA follows: TGCGCCAGCAGTCAATTGGCGGGCTCTTTTGAAGCTTTCTTT. Residues: CASSQLAGSFEAFF.

The V call is TRBV9, the J call TRBJ1-5, with unresolved D. Germline loops: CDR1 SGDLS, CDR2 YYNGEE. The CDR3 has 14 amino acids. Trimming removed 0 bases at V and 3 bases at J, with 7 bases between. CDR3 nucleotides: TGTGCCAGCAGCGTAGAAGGAGTCAATCAGCCCCAGCATTTT. The encoded protein is CASSVEGVNQPQHF.

The chain combines TRBV5-6 with TRBJ1-5; D ambiguous. Germline V lookup: CDR1 SGHDT, CDR2 YYEEEE. The CDR3 sequence is 15 residues long. V was shortened by 0 bases and J by 0 bases, with 7 bases between the two germline ends. The CDR3 DNA reads TGTGCCAGCAGCTTGGGGCAATATAGCAATCAGCCCCAGCATTTT. This codes for CASSLGQYSNQPQHF.

The gene calls are TRBV24-1 and TRBJ2-2; tentatively, D is TRBD2 (7 bases). V lost 9 bases, J lost 4 bases, and 14 bases lay in between. The V gene's germline CDR1 is KGHDR and CDR2 SFDVKD. CDR3 length equals 14 residues. The CDR3 DNA sequence: TGTGCCACCGGTCTGGGAGGGGGCACCGGGGAGCTGTTTTTT. This gives the protein CATGLGGGTGELFF.

The chain is built from TRBV14 and TRBJ1-1; unclear D gene. Trimming cost V 6 bases and J 2 bases, with 10 bases left between them. The CDR3 has 13 residues. Germline V CDR1 and CDR2: SGHDN, FVKESK. CDR3 residues: CASRSEINTEAFF. The DNA for the CDR3 is TGTGCCAGCAGGAGTGAGATCAACACTGAAGCTTTCTTT. The complete variable domain, with remaining parts taken from reference TRBV14 and TRBJ1-1, reads EAGVTQFPSHSVIEKGQTVTLRCDPISGHDNLYWYRRVMGKEIKFLLHFVKESKQDESGMPNNRFLAERTGGTYSTLKVQPAELEDSGVYFCASRSEINTEAFFGQGTRLTVV.

V gene TRBV24-1 combines with J gene TRBJ1-2; 10 positions agree with TRBD1. Germline V gene data show CDR1 as KGHDR and CDR2 as SFDVKD. The CDR3 spans 16 residues. Trimming removed 5 bases from V and 7 bases from J; junction bases left unmatched: 12. The CDR3 nucleotides are TGTGCCACCAGTGCCGCAGGGACAGGGGACCTTAGTGGCTACACCTTC. Translation gives CATSAAGTGDLSGYTF.

This rearrangement joins TRBV5-1 to TRBJ2-3, with 7 bases matching TRBD2. This CDR3 spans 17 amino acids. CDR1 is SGHRS and CDR2 is YFSETQ in the germline V gene. Germline trimming cut 4 bases from V and 5 bases from J; bases unmatched to any gene: 16. The CDR3 region has the DNA TGCGCCAGCAGCGTGAGGTCTAGCGGATTAAACAAAGATACGCAGTATTTT. This translates into CASSVRSSGLNKDTQYF.

The V gene is TRBV7-8, the J gene TRBJ1-1; possibly TRBD1 for D (6 bases). This CDR3 comprises 15 residues. The germline CDR1 and CDR2 sequences are SGHVS and FQNEAQ. V was clipped by 2 bases and J by 0 bases, with 10 bases between them. The CDR3 is CASSLSDRMNTEAFF. The CDR3 DNA reads as TGTGCCAGCAGCTTAAGTGACAGGATGAACACTGAAGCTTTCTTT.

The V and J genes are TRBV5-1 and TRBJ2-2, with TRBD1 matching over 7 bases. The CDR3 is 16 residues long. Germline V gene data show CDR1 as SGHRS and CDR2 as YFSETQ. After removal of 0 bases from V and 4 bases from J, the junction contained 6 bases not matched to a gene. The CDR3 DNA reads TGCGCCAGCAGCTTGGGGACAGGAATTTCCACCGGGGAGCTGTTTTTT. Its protein is CASSLGTGISTGELFF. Filled out from reference TRBV5-1 and TRBJ2-2, the complete variable domain reads KAGVTQTPRYLIKTRGQQVTLSCSPISGHRSVSWYQQTPGQGLQFLFEYFSETQRNKGNFPGRFSGRQFSNSRSEMNVSTLELGDSALYLCASSLGTGISTGELFFGEGSRLTVL.

The table lists this clone with a count of one. The chain employs TRBV18 and TRBJ2-6; weak D call: TRBD2 (5 bases). This CDR3 has 16 amino acids. V lost 3 bases and J lost 0, with 9 bases in between. In germline, CDR1 is KGHSH, CDR2 LQKENI. CDR3 DNA sequence: TGTGCCAGCTCACCCCCCCGGGGCTCTGGGGCCAACGTCCTGACTTTC. It encodes CASSPPRGSGANVLTF.

CDR3 in amino acids: CASSQDQVTGVTGELFF. The CDR3 nucleotides are TGCGCCAGCAGCCAAGATCAAGTGACAGGGGTAACCGGGGAGCTGTTTTTT. The chain carries TRBV4-1 and TRBJ2-2; 8 positions agree with TRBD1. The ends lost 0 bases at V and 5 bases at J; junction bases unmatched: 8. The CDR3 runs 17 residues. CDR1 and CDR2 from the germline V gene are MGHRA and YSYEKL.

This sequence joins TRBV9 and TRBJ2-5; a possible D gene is TRBD2 (6 bases). The CDR3 has 15 amino acids. Germline V gives CDR1 SGDLS, CDR2 YYNGEE. Trimming left V 1 base short and J 4 bases short, with 14 bases between. CDR3 DNA: TGTGCCAGCAGCGTAAGCGGCTCGCGGGGAGAGACCCAGTACTTC. This gives the protein CASSVSGSRGETQYF.

The CDR3 region is CASKRGLSTDTQYF. CDR3 DNA: TGTGCCAGCAAGCGGGGACTGAGCACAGATACGCAGTATTTT. The chain carries TRBV6-5 and TRBJ2-3; TRBD2 aligns across 7 bases. Germline values: CDR1 MNHEY, CDR2 SVGAGI. CDR3 length: 14 amino acids. V lost 7 bases and J lost 0; bases outside the gene matches: 4.

J is TRBJ2-1 and V is TRBV12-3 or TRBV12-4; 8 positions match TRBD2. With 5 bases clipped from V and 11 bases from J, the junction kept 5 bases outside the gene matches. CDR3 length: 12 residues. CDR3 nucleotides: TGTGCCAGCAGTCCCCAGCGGGAGAAGCAGTTCTTC. It encodes CASSPQREKQFF.